One T cell receptor beta chain is described in this entry. Its target is not known. The sample originates from a study of Ad26.COV2.S vaccination and SARS-CoV-2 variants. Deletions cut 10 bases from V and 1 base from J, with 13 bases between. CDR3 length equals 13 residues. Germline CDR1 reads MNHNY; CDR2 reads SVGAGI (reference sequence). Data came from immunoSEQ multiplex PCR; TCRdb stores just in-frame clones and leaves some out. Among about 320,000 clones listed, 85% to 90% were seen once. The study's findings and limits: Compared with placebo recipients, vaccine recipients had higher spike-specific TCR breadth.

As to treatment: approximately 18 received Ad26.COV2.S at low or high dose, single or two shots; roughly five received placebo; per-sample allocation not given. All samples were drawn on day 63, counting from the first vaccine or placebo injection. An Ad26 vector expressing Wuhan-strain SARS-CoV-2 spike constituted the vaccine. The sample was peripheral blood, taken in a trial of Ad26.COV2.S vaccine versus placebo. The origin of this receptor is a person between 18 and 59 years old who received the Ad26.COV2.S COVID-19 vaccine or a placebo. The rearrangement joins TRBV6-6 to TRBJ1-1; D perhaps matches TRBD1 (6 bases). For the CDR3, the DNA is TGTGCCACCGCGGGGGGCAAGAACACTGAAGCTTTCTTT. Its protein product is CATAGGKNTEAFF.